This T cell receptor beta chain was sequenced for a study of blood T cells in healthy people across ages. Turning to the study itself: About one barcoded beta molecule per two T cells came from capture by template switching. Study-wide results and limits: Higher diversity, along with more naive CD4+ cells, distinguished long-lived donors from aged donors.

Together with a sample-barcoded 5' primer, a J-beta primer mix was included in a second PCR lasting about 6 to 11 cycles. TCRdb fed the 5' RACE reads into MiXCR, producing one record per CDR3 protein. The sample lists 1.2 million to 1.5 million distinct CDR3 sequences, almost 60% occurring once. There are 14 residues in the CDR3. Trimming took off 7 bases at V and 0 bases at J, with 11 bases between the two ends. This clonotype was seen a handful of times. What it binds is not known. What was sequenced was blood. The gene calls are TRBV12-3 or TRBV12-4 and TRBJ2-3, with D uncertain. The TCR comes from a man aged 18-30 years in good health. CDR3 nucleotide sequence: TGTGCCAGCACTCCCTTATCTAGCACAGATACGCAGTATTTT. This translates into CASTPLSSTDTQYF.